A selection of T cell receptor beta chains follows, all from one sample in a study of CD8 T cells in Susac syndrome. TCRdb reprocessed the immunoSEQ multiplex PCR reads via MiXCR and lists one record per CDR3 protein. Here the sample spans 84,000 or so distinct CDR3 sequences, about 93% being singletons. The material sequenced was CD8+ T cells from PBMCs. These receptors all stem from a human donor with Susac syndrome. The CDR3 runs from the conserved cysteine through the conserved F or W.

CDR3aa: CASSLRTDNTGELFF
v_gene: TRBV6-5

CDR3aa: CSVFRALYNEQFF
v_gene: TRBV29-1

CDR3aa: CASSLPGTNEQFF
v_gene: TRBV6-6

CDR3aa: CASSIVSPGGYDGYTF
v_gene: TRBV19

CDR3aa: CASSSPLSWEGTGELFF
v_gene: TRBV5-4

CDR3aa: CASSQHTGPPDGYTF
v_gene: TRBV4-2

CDR3aa: CASSYSAQETQYF
v_gene: TRBV6-2/TRBV6-3

CDR3aa: CASTPPGRSDNEQFF
v_gene: TRBV7-9

CDR3aa: CASSVGQPQETQYF
v_gene: TRBV13

CDR3aa: CASSLAFNRRANYGYTF
v_gene: TRBV7-9

CDR3aa: CAVRDRGPYGYTF
v_gene: TRBV6-5

CDR3aa: CASSQDGEREAFF
v_gene: TRBV4-3

CDR3aa: CASSLDQGYNEQFF
v_gene: TRBV11-2

CDR3aa: CASSDPDRGESTEAFF
v_gene: TRBV4-1

CDR3aa: CASSTEEDSF
v_gene: TRBV2

CDR3aa: CASSLSQGDDQPQHF
v_gene: TRBV27

CDR3aa: CASSSGTDTQYF
v_gene: TRBV5-1

CDR3aa: CASSQEATSVDTQYF
v_gene: TRBV3-1

CDR3aa: CAWSVLAGGETQYF
v_gene: TRBV30

CDR3aa: CASRGDTDTQYF
v_gene: TRBV7-2

CDR3aa: CASTPGRVAYEQYF
v_gene: TRBV3-1

CDR3aa: CASSPSGDYNEQFF
v_gene: TRBV25-1

CDR3aa: CSARTSASYPLGTQYF
v_gene: TRBV20-1

CDR3aa: CATSRGNEQFF
v_gene: TRBV10-3

CDR3aa: CASSAGTYQETQYF
v_gene: TRBV19

CDR3aa: CASSYSGQFNQPQHF
v_gene: TRBV6-5

CDR3aa: CSAPRTDNNYGYTF
v_gene: TRBV20-1

CDR3aa: CSARDQQGAENTIYF
v_gene: TRBV20-1

CDR3aa: CASSLRSGGNTIYF
v_gene: TRBV13

CDR3aa: CASSLAPRKATDTQYF
v_gene: TRBV7-9

CDR3aa: CASSQEDYEQYF
v_gene: TRBV4-2

CDR3aa: CASSPTQEYEQYF
v_gene: TRBV27

CDR3aa: CSVGRQPSEAFF
v_gene: TRBV29-1

CDR3aa: CASTPSREALSYEQYF
v_gene: TRBV6-1

CDR3aa: CATSTTTGNPEAFF
v_gene: TRBV15

CDR3aa: CASSVDQRESVEQFF
v_gene: TRBV9

CDR3aa: CSATGNSYEQYF
v_gene: TRBV20-1

CDR3aa: CASSLEIWDGWSSYNSPLHF
v_gene: TRBV11-2

CDR3aa: CASSGDRVRSTGELFF
v_gene: TRBV7-9

CDR3aa: CASSPGFNTQYF
v_gene: TRBV3-1

CDR3aa: CASSHPGNSPLHF
v_gene: TRBV12-3/TRBV12-4

CDR3aa: CASSLKPSEQETQYF
v_gene: TRBV5-1

CDR3aa: CASSEARGLGLQETQYF
v_gene: TRBV2

CDR3aa: CASSLIGGKYEQYF
v_gene: TRBV12-3/TRBV12-4

CDR3aa: CASSQDEWRGHQETQYF
v_gene: TRBV14

CDR3aa: CASSPFGGFDEQFF
v_gene: TRBV13

CDR3aa: CASSLDLADFTDTQYF
v_gene: TRBV5-1

CDR3aa: CASSLWRGSGATDTQYF
v_gene: TRBV27

CDR3aa: CASSQDIYGNQPQHF
v_gene: TRBV4-3

CDR3aa: CATAGGAYNEQFF
v_gene: TRBV24-1

CDR3aa: CASSKGTDYSNQPQHF
v_gene: TRBV7-9

CDR3aa: CASSLGLGQGIDEQYF
v_gene: TRBV11-3

CDR3aa: CASSDSIYGYTF
v_gene: TRBV9

CDR3aa: CASSQVVGADQPQHF
v_gene: TRBV4-2

CDR3aa: CASSAGLEGYTF
v_gene: TRBV27